This T cell receptor beta chain was identified in a study of CD8 T cells in Susac syndrome. Turning to the study itself: At the time their blood was drawn, patients with Susac syndrome were either therapy-naive, on corticosteroids (with some of them also receiving intravenous immunoglobulin), or on intravenous immunoglobulin alone.

With random hexamers, 0.5 to 1 ug RNA was reverse transcribed. Multiplex immunoSEQ PCR targeted 54 Vbeta and 13 Jbeta TCR beta segments. TCRdb recomputed calls from the immunoSEQ multiplex PCR reads with MiXCR, one row per CDR3 protein. Of about 71,000 distinct CDR3 sequences in the sample, just over 90% were seen once. V lost 5 bases, J lost 2 bases, and 12 bases stayed unmatched. This CDR3 is 17 amino acids long. The germline gives CDR1 SGHTA, CDR2 FQGNSA. Sequencing of TCR beta was carried out in blood CD8+ and CD4+ T cells. The rearrangement links TRBV7-2 to TRBJ1-5; TRBD1 matches at 7 bases. This sequence was found in a human donor with Susac syndrome. The sequencing sample was made of CD4+ T cells from PBMCs. CDR3 in amino acids: CASSPGTDLFGNQPQHF. For the CDR3, the DNA is TGTGCCAGCAGCCCCGGGACAGACCTATTCGGCAATCAGCCCCAGCATTTT.